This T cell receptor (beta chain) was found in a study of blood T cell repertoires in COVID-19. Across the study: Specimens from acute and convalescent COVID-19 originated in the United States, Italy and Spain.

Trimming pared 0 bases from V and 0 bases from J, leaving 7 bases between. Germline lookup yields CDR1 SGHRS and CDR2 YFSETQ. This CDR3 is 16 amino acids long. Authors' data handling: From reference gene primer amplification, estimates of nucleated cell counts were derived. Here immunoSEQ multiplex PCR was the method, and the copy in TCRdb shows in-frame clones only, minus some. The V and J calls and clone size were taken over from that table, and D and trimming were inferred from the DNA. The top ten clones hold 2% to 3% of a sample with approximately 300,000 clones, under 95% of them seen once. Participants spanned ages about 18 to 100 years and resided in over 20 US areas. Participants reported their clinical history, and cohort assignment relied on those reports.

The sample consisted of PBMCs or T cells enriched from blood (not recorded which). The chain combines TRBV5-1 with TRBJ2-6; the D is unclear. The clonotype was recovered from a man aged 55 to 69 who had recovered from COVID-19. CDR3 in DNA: TGCGCCAGCAGCTTGGGCTCGGGCTCTGGGGCCAACGTCCTGACTTTC. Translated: CASSLGSGSGANVLTF.